This TCR beta chain comes out of a study of T cells in Graves' hyperthyroidism and ophthalmopathy. Study-wide findings and caveats: Ophthalmopathy was distinguished from stable hyperthyroidism by 13 V-J signatures.

Using RNA transcripts as the source, TCR beta CDR3 regions were amplified. The TCR CDR3 first-round RT-PCR relied on the HTBI primer set. In TCRdb, the multiplex PCR reads were re-called with MiXCR into one record per CDR3 protein. The sample lists more than 300,000 distinct CDR3 sequences; around 20% were seen once. This CDR3 contains 13 residues. The germline V gene has CDR1 SGHDN and CDR2 FVKESK. V was cut by 0 bases and J by 10 bases, with 12 bases left in between. This clonotype was counted a few times. Its antigen is not known. The specimen sequenced was blood. The TCR comes from a man aged 18 to 29 with Graves' ophthalmopathy. The chain links TRBV14 to TRBJ1-1; D unresolved. The CDR3 here is CASSQELHLPAFF. The CDR3 DNA reads as TGTGCCAGCAGCCAAGAATTACACCTCCCAGCTTTCTTT.